One sample yielded the 13 T cell receptor beta chains listed below, sequenced in a study of blood T cell repertoires in COVID-19. The protocol was immunoSEQ multiplex PCR, while the TCRdb copy is restricted to in-frame clones and leaves out a portion. The data show 130,000 or so clones, about four fifths seen once. The specimen was peripheral blood. Receptors were obtained from a woman between 55 and 75 years old with acute or convalescent COVID-19.

The rearrangement uses TRBV2 and TRBJ2-2; 7 nucleotides line up with TRBD1. The V gene's germline CDR1 is SNHLY and CDR2 FYNNEI. V lost 1 base to trimming and J lost 4 bases; unmatched junction nucleotides: 3. CDR3 length equals 15 residues. CDR3: CASSEVYRGTGELFF. The CDR3 DNA reads as TGTGCCAGCAGTGAAGTGTACAGGGGCACCGGGGAGCTGTTTTTT.

The rearrangement joins TRBV5-1 to TRBJ1-2; D remains unclear. With 1 base removed from V and 3 bases from J, the gap between germline ends came to 7 bases. The CDR3 loop spans 13 amino acids. Germline values: CDR1 SGHRS, CDR2 YFSETQ. CDR3 loop: CASSLMADYGYTF. The DNA of the CDR3 is TGCGCCAGCAGCTTGATGGCAGACTATGGCTACACCTTC.

Comment on this clone: In the same sample, other DNA sequences code for this CDR3. The J gene is TRBJ2-5, the V gene TRBV3-1 (or the pseudogene TRBV3-2); 13 bases are a match to TRBD2. V lost 5 bases to trimming and J lost 3 bases; unmatched junction nucleotides: 3. The germline CDR1 and CDR2 sequences are LGHDT and YNNKEL (reference sequence). This CDR3 comprises 15 residues. CDR3 coding DNA: TGTGCCAGCAGCGCCGGGACTAGCGGGGAAGAGACCCAGTACTTC. Amino acid sequence: CASSAGTSGEETQYF.

This chain links TRBV27 with TRBJ2-5, with 16 bases lining up with TRBD2. The V segment lost 8 bases and the J segment 9 bases; nucleotides outside the gene matches: 3. CDR3 length: 13 amino acids. Germline V gene lookup returns CDR1 MNHEY and CDR2 SMNVEV (reference sequence). As DNA, the CDR3 is TGTGCCAGCCTGGGACTAGCGGGGGGGCCCCAGTACTTC. Encoded protein: CASLGLAGGPQYF.

The chain couples TRBV2 to TRBJ1-1; a possible D gene is TRBD1 (6 bases). CDR1 and CDR2 (germline): SNHLY, FYNNEI. V shed 6 bases and J shed 1 base, with 15 bases lying between them. The CDR3 has 15 amino acids. The CDR3: CASRAGAIRNTEAFF. CDR3 sequence (DNA): TGTGCCAGCAGGGCAGGGGCTATTAGGAACACTGAAGCTTTCTTT.

The chain couples TRBV7-9 to TRBJ1-6; D is ambiguous. The CDR3 sequence is 14 residues long. With 4 bases removed from V and 9 bases from J, the gap between germline ends came to 13 bases. Looked up from germline, CDR1 is SEHNR and CDR2 is FQNEAQ (reference sequence). The CDR3: CASSSMNSGSPLHF. For the CDR3, the DNA is TGTGCCAGCAGCTCTATGAATTCCGGTTCACCCCTCCACTTT.

The DNA for the CDR3 is TGTGCCAGTAAGACAGGGCCCTCTGGAAACACCATATATTTT. Protein product: CASKTGPSGNTIYF. The rearrangement links TRBV19 to TRBJ1-3, with TRBD1 matching over 7 bases. The V gene end was trimmed by 7 bases and the J gene end by 0 bases; junction bases not matched to a gene: 3. This CDR3 comprises 14 residues. Germline assignment: CDR1 LNHDA and CDR2 SQIVND (reference sequence).

The J gene is TRBJ2-7, the V gene TRBV5-1, with 10 bases aligning to TRBD2. Germline V gives CDR1 SGHRS, CDR2 YFSETQ. Germline trimming cut 2 bases from V and 1 base from J; bases unmatched to any gene: 9. The CDR3 extends over 17 amino acids. DNA of the CDR3: TGCGCCAGCAGCTTATACGCTAGCGGGGGCTCATCCTACGAGCAGTACTTC. Amino acids: CASSLYASGGSSYEQYF.

The rearrangement uses TRBV2 and TRBJ2-5; D perhaps matches TRBD2 (5 bases). V was cut by 6 bases and J by 5 bases, with 10 bases left in between. The CDR3 runs 12 residues. Germline V lookup: CDR1 SNHLY, CDR2 FYNNEI. The CDR3 loop reads CASRRVGETQYF. CDR3 DNA: TGTGCCAGCAGGAGGGTTGGGGAGACCCAGTACTTC.

The chain employs TRBV9 and TRBJ1-1; 8 bases match TRBD1. Germline values: CDR1 SGDLS, CDR2 YYNGEE. Losses at the gene ends were 7 bases for V and 8 bases for J; bases not matched to a gene: 16. This CDR3 has 15 amino acids. The CDR3 DNA is TGTGCCAGCTCCGGGGGACAGGTCGCGTCTGGGGAAGCTTTCTTT. Protein: CASSGGQVASGEAFF.

This clone appeared a few times. V gene TRBV28 combines with J gene TRBJ1-6; the match to TRBD1 covers 9 bases. Trimming took 4 bases from V and 14 from J; bases not matched to a gene: 9. Germline V gene data show CDR1 as MDHEN and CDR2 as SYDVKM. The CDR3 is made up of 14 amino acids. The CDR3 region has the DNA TGTGCCAGCAGTTCCGTCCCGGGACAGGGAACCCTCCACTTT. Protein product: CASSSVPGQGTLHF.

The chain combines TRBV5-1 with TRBJ2-2; 7 bases align to TRBD1. The ends lost 5 bases at V and 1 base at J; junction bases unmatched: 2. The CDR3 is 14 residues long. Per germline, CDR1 SGHRS and CDR2 YFSETQ. The CDR3 nucleotides are TGCGCCAGCAGTAGGGGGCAGAACACCGGGGAGCTGTTTTTT. Translating it yields CASSRGQNTGELFF. The whole variable domain, filled in from reference TRBV5-1 and TRBJ2-2, reads KAGVTQTPRYLIKTRGQQVTLSCSPISGHRSVSWYQQTPGQGLQFLFEYFSETQRNKGNFPGRFSGRQFSNSRSEMNVSTLELGDSALYLCASSRGQNTGELFFGEGSRLTVL.

This clone was seen just once. The rearrangement joins TRBV19 to TRBJ1-1; TRBD1 aligns across 10 bases. Germline V gives CDR1 LNHDA, CDR2 SQIVND (reference sequence). The CDR3 sequence is 16 residues long. Losses at the gene ends were 2 bases for V and 5 bases for J; bases not matched to a gene: 8. Here the CDR3 reads CASSITSDRGYTEAFF. As DNA, the CDR3 is TGTGCCAGTAGTATAACCTCGGACAGGGGGTATACTGAAGCTTTCTTT.